This TCR beta chain emerged from a study of blood T cell dynamics during melanoma immunotherapy. The CDR3 consists of 14 residues. CDR1 and CDR2 (germline): MGHDK, SYGVNS. The V and J ends lost 5 bases and 7 bases, in that order; junction bases with no gene match: 10. Indicated time point: pre-treatment baseline. A fixed DNA input of around 0.35 ug was used per bulk PBMC sample. The data were produced by immunoSEQ multiplex PCR, yet TCRdb's version contains in-frame clones alone and is incomplete. Of over 20,000 clones in the sample, around 92% were seen once. The receptor was isolated from a human donor with melanoma. Sequencing was performed on blood, taken from a patient treated with checkpoint blockade. The chain has TRBV25-1 and TRBJ1-2; the match to TRBD1 covers 7 bases. CDR3 loop: CASSPRGQSAGYTF. DNA of the CDR3: TGTGCCAGCAGTCCCCGGGGACAGTCGGCTGGCTACACCTTC.